This record looks at one TCR beta chain sequence and its context. Assay used: immunoSEQ multiplex PCR; TCRdb lists only in-frame clones, some missing. Altogether 800,000 to 1,200,000 clones are present, approximately 80% being singletons, with the ten largest covering approximately 0.52%. CDR3 length: 12 amino acids. V lost 5 bases, J lost 5 bases, and 9 bases lay in between. Germline-derived CDR1 and CDR2 are PRHDT and FYEKMQ (reference sequence). Those who donated were healthy HIV-negative adults, with no recent acute infections or vaccinations reported. The data are from a study of shared clonotypes between healthy human individuals.

The sequenced sample was memory CD4+ T cells from PBMCs. Subset here: CD45RA-negative fraction. The chain has TRBV13 and TRBJ1-2; no clear D gene. The origin of this receptor is a man younger than 35 in good health. Some clones in this sample may be carry-over from other donors' samples. CDR3 DNA sequence: TGTGCCAGCAGCCTGCGGATGTATGGCTACACCTTC. Amino acid sequence: CASSLRMYGYTF.